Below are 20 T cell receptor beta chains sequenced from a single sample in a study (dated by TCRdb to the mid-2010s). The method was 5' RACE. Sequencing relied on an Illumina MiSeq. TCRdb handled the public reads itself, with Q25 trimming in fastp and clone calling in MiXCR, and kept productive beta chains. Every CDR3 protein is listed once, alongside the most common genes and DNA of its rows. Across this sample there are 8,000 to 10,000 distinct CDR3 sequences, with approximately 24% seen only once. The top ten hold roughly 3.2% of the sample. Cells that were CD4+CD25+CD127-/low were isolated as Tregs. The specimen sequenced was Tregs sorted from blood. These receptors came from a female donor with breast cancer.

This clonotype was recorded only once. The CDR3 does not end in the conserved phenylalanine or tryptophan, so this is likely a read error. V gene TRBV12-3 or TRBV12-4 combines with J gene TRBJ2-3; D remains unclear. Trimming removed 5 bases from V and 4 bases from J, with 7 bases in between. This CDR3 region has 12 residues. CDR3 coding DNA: TGTGCCAGCAGTACGGGTGCAGATACGCAGTATTAC. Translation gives CASSTGADTQYY.

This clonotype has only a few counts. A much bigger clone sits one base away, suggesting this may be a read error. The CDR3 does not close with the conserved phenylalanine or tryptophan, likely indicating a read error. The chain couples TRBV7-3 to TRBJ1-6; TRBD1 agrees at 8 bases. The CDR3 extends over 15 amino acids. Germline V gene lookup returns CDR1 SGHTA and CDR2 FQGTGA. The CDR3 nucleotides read TGTGCAAGCAGCTTTTATGGGACAGGAAATTCACCCCTCCACTAT. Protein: CASSFYGTGNSPLHY.

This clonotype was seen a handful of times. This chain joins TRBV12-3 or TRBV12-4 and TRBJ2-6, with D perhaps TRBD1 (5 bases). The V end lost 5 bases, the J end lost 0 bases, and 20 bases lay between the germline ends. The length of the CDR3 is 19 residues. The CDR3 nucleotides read TGTGCCAGCAGTCGCCCCCGCATGGCAGACAGCTCTGGGGCCAACGTCCTGACTTTC. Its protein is CASSRPRMADSSGANVLTF.

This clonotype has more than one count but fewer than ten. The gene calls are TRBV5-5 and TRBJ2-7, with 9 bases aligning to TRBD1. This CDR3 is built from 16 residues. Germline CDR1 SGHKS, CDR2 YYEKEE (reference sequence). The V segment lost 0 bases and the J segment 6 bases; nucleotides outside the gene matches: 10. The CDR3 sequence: CASSLGATGGIREQYF. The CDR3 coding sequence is TGTGCCAGCAGCTTGGGGGCCACAGGGGGCATCCGCGAGCAGTACTTC.

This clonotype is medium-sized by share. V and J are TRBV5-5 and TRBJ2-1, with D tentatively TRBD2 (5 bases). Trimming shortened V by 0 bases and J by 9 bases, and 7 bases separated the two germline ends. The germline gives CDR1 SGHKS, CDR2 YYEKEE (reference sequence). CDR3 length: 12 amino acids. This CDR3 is CASSLGGSEQFF. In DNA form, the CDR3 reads TGTGCCAGCAGCTTGGGAGGGAGTGAGCAGTTCTTC.

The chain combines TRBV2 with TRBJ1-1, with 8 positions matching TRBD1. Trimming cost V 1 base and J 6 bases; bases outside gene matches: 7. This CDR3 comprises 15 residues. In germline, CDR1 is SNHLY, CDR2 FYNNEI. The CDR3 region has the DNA TGTGCCAGCAGTGAAGGGACAGGGATGTTCGCTGAAGCTTTCTTT. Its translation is CASSEGTGMFAEAFF.

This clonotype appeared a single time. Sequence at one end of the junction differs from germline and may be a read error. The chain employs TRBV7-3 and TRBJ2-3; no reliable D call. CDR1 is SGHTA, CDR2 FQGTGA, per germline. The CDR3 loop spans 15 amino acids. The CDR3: CASSFTRVSTDTQYF. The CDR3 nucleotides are TGTGCCAGCAGCTTCACAAGAGTCAGCACAGATACGCAGTATTTC.

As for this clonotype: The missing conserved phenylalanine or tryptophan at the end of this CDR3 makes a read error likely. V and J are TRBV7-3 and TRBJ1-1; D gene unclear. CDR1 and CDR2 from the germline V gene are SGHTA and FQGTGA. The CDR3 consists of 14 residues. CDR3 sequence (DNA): TGTGCCTGCAGCTTAGAGCCCGTGAACACTGAAGCTTTCCTT. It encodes CACSLEPVNTEAFL.

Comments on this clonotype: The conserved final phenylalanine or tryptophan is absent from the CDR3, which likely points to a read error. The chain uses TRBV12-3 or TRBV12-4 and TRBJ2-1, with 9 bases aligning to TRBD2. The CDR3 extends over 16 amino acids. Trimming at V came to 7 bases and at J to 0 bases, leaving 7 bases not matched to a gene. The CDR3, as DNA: TGTGCCAGCAAGGGGGGTAGCGGGAGCTCCTACAATGAGCAGTTCCTC. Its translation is CASKGGSGSSYNEQFL.

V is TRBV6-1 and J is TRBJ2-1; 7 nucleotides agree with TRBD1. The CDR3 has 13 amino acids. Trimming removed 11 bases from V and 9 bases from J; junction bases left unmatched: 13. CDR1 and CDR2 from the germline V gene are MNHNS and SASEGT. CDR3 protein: CAGTPGQFGEQFF. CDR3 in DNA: TGTGCCGGCACCCCGGGACAGTTCGGTGAGCAGTTCTTC.

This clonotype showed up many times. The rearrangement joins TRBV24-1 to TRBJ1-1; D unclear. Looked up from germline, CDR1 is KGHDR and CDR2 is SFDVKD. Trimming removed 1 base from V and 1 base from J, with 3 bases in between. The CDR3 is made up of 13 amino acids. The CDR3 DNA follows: TGTGCCACCAGTGATTTCCCGAACACTGAAGCTTTCTTT. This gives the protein CATSDFPNTEAFF.

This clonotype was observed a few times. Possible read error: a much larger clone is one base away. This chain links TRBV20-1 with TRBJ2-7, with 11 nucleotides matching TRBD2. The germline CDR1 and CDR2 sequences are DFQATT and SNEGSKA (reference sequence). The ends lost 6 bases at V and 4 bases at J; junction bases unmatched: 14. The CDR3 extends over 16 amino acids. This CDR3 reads CSALPSSGRIGYEQYF. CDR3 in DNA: TGCAGTGCCCTGCCTTCTAGCGGGAGGATAGGGTACGAGCAGTACTTC.

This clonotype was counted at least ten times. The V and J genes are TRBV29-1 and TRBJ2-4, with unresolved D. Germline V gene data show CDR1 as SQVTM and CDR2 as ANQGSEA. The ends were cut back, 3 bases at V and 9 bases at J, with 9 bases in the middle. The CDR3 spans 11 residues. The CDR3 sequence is CSVDNQGIQYF. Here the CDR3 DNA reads TGCAGCGTTGACAACCAAGGCATTCAGTACTTC.

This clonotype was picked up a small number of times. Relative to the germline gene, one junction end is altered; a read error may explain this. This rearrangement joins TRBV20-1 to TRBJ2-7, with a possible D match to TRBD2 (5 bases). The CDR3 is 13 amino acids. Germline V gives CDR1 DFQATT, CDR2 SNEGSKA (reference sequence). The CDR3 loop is CSARSGYDYEQCF. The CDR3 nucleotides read TGCAGTGCTAGGTCGGGATACGACTACGAGCAGTGCTTC.

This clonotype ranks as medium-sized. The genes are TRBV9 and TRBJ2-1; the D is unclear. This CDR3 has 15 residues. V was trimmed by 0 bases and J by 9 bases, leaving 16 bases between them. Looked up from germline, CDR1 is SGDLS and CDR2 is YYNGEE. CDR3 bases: TGTGCCAGCAGCGTAGTGGACCGGGTTGACACTGAGCAGTTCTTC. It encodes CASSVVDRVDTEQFF. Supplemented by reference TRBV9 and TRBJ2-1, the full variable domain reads DSGVTQTPKHLITATGQRVTLRCSPRSGDLSVYWYQQSLDQGLQFLIQYYNGEERAKGNILERFSAQQFPDLHSELNLSSLELGDSALYFCASSVVDRVDTEQFFGPGTRLTVL.

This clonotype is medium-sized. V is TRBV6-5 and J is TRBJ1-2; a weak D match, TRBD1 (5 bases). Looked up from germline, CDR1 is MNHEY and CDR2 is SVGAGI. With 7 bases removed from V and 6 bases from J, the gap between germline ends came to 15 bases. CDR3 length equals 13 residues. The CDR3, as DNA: TGTGCCAGCAAGTCCCTTTGGGACGATGGCTACACCTTC. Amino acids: CASKSLWDDGYTF.

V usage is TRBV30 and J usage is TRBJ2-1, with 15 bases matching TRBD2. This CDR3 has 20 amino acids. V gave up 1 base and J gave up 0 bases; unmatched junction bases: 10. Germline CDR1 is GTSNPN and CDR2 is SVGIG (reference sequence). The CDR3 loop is CAWSAVGLAGGKSSYNEQFF. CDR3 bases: TGTGCCTGGAGTGCTGTTGGACTAGCGGGAGGGAAGAGCTCCTACAATGAGCAGTTCTTC.

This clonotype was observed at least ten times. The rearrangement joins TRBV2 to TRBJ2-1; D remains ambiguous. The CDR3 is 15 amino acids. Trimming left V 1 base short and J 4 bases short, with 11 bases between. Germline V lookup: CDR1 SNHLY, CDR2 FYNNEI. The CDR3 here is CASSEGVALYNEQFF. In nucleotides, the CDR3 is TGTGCCAGCAGTGAAGGGGTAGCCTTATACAATGAGCAGTTCTTC. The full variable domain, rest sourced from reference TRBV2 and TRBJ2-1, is EPEVTQTPSHQVTQMGQEVILRCVPISNHLYFYWYRQILGQKVEFLVSFYNNEISEKSEIFDDQFSVERPDGSNFTLKIRSTKLEDSAMYFCASSEGVALYNEQFFGPGTRLTVL.

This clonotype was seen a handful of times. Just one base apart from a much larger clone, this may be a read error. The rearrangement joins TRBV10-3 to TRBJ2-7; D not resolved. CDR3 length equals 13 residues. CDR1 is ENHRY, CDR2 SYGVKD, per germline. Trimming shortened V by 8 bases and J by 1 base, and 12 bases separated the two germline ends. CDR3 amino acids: CAIGVGPSYEQYF. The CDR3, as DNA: TGTGCCATCGGTGTTGGCCCATCCTACGAGCAGTACTTC.

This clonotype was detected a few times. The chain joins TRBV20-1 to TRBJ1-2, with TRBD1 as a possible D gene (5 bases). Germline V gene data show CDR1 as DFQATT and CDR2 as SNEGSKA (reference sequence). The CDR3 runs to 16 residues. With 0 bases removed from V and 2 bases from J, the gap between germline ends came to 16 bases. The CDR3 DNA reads TGCAGTGCTAGAGATCGGGGTGGAGGGGTCAACTATGGCTACACCTTC. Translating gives CSARDRGGGVNYGYTF.